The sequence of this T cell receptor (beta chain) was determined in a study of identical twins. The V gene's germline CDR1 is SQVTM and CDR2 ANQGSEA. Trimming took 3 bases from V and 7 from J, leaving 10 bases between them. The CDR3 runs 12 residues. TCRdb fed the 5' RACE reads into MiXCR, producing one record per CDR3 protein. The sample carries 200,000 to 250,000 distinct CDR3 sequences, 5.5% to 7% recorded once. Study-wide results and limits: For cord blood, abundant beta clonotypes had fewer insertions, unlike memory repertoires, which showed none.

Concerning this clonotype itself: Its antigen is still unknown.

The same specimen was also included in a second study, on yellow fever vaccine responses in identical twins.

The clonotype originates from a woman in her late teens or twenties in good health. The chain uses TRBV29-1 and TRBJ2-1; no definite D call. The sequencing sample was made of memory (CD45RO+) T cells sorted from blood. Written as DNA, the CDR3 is TGCAGCGTTGATGGGTTGACGAATGAGCAGTTCTTC. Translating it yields CSVDGLTNEQFF.